These T cell receptor beta chains were read from a single sample in a study of T cell responses to AZD1222 COVID-19 vaccine. Profiling relied on immunoSEQ multiplex PCR, and the TCRdb table lists in-frame clones only, not all of them. The table lists some 110,000 clones, 80% to 90% of them singletons, with 3% to 4.5% in the top ten. The source material was peripheral blood, sampled on day 0 of MenACWY control vaccination. Receptors originate from an adult in good health. The CDR3 runs from the conserved cysteine through the conserved F or W. D genes are given only for firm matches. Some rows mark clone size as missing; the rest say once, few, many or name a class of expanded clone.

J: TRBJ1-6; V: TRBV7-2; D: NA; size: NA; CDR3: CASSLVGPGHSPLHF; DNA: TGTGCCAGCAGCTTAGTGGGACCCGGGCATTCACCCCTCCACTTT
J: TRBJ2-1; V: TRBV10-3; D: NA; size: NA; CDR3: CAISEFYEQFF; DNA: TGTGCCATCAGTGAGTTCTATGAGCAGTTCTTC
J: TRBJ1-5; V: TRBV19; D: TRBD1; size: NA; CDR3: CASSMDRLDNQPQHF; DNA: TGTGCCAGTAGTATGGACAGGCTAGACAATCAGCCCCAGCATTTT
J: TRBJ1-2; V: TRBV7-8; D: TRBD1; size: NA; CDR3: CASSLARDSENYGYTF; DNA: TGTGCCAGCAGCTTAGCTCGGGACAGCGAAAACTATGGCTACACCTTC
J: TRBJ2-2; V: TRBV24-1; D: NA; size: NA; CDR3: CATGAGGPSTGELFF; DNA: TGTGCCACCGGGGCCGGGGGGCCATCCACCGGGGAGCTGTTTTTT
J: TRBJ1-6; V: TRBV25-1; D: NA; size: NA; CDR3: CASSARTGSYNSPLHF; DNA: TGTGCCAGCAGTGCGCGAACAGGGTCCTATAATTCACCCCTCCACTTT
J: TRBJ2-7; V: TRBV4-3; D: NA; size: once; CDR3: CASSQVRGSYEQYF; DNA: TGCGCCAGCAGCCAAGTTAGGGGCAGCTACGAGCAGTACTTC
J: TRBJ1-4; V: TRBV7-2; D: NA; size: NA; CDR3: CASRSGATNEKLFF; DNA: TGTGCCAGCAGGTCAGGGGCCACAAATGAAAAACTGTTTTTT
J: TRBJ1-5; V: TRBV19; D: TRBD1; size: NA; CDR3: CATNDRGRQPQHF; DNA: TGTGCCACGAATGACAGGGGACGTCAGCCCCAGCATTTT
J: TRBJ1-2; V: TRBV4-3; D: TRBD1; size: NA; CDR3: CASSQDRTGAWGYTF; DNA: TGCGCCAGCAGCCAAGATAGGACAGGGGCGTGGGGCTACACCTTC
J: TRBJ2-7; V: TRBV4-1; D: NA; size: NA; CDR3: CASSQIAVAGTEQYF; DNA: TGCGCCAGCAGCCAAATCGCCGTCGCAGGGACCGAGCAGTACTTC
J: TRBJ2-7; V: TRBV27; D: NA; size: NA; CDR3: CASSSRGGAYEQYF; DNA: TGTGCCAGCAGTTCGCGCGGGGGCGCCTACGAGCAGTACTTC
J: TRBJ1-3; V: TRBV9; D: NA; size: NA; CDR3: CASSVEGASHTIYF; DNA: TGTGCCAGCAGCGTAGAAGGAGCATCCCACACCATATATTTT
J: TRBJ1-4; V: TRBV7-2; D: NA; size: NA; CDR3: CASSLAIDNEKLFF; DNA: TGTGCCAGCAGCTTAGCCATTGATAATGAAAAACTGTTTTTT
J: TRBJ1-5; V: TRBV5-5; D: NA; size: NA; CDR3: CASSGTVNQPQHF; DNA: TGTGCCAGCAGCGGGACGGTCAATCAGCCCCAGCATTTT
J: TRBJ2-7; V: TRBV7-2; D: TRBD2; size: NA; CDR3: CASSPGLAGGNEQYF; DNA: TGTGCCAGCAGCCCGGGACTAGCGGGGGGGAACGAGCAGTACTTC